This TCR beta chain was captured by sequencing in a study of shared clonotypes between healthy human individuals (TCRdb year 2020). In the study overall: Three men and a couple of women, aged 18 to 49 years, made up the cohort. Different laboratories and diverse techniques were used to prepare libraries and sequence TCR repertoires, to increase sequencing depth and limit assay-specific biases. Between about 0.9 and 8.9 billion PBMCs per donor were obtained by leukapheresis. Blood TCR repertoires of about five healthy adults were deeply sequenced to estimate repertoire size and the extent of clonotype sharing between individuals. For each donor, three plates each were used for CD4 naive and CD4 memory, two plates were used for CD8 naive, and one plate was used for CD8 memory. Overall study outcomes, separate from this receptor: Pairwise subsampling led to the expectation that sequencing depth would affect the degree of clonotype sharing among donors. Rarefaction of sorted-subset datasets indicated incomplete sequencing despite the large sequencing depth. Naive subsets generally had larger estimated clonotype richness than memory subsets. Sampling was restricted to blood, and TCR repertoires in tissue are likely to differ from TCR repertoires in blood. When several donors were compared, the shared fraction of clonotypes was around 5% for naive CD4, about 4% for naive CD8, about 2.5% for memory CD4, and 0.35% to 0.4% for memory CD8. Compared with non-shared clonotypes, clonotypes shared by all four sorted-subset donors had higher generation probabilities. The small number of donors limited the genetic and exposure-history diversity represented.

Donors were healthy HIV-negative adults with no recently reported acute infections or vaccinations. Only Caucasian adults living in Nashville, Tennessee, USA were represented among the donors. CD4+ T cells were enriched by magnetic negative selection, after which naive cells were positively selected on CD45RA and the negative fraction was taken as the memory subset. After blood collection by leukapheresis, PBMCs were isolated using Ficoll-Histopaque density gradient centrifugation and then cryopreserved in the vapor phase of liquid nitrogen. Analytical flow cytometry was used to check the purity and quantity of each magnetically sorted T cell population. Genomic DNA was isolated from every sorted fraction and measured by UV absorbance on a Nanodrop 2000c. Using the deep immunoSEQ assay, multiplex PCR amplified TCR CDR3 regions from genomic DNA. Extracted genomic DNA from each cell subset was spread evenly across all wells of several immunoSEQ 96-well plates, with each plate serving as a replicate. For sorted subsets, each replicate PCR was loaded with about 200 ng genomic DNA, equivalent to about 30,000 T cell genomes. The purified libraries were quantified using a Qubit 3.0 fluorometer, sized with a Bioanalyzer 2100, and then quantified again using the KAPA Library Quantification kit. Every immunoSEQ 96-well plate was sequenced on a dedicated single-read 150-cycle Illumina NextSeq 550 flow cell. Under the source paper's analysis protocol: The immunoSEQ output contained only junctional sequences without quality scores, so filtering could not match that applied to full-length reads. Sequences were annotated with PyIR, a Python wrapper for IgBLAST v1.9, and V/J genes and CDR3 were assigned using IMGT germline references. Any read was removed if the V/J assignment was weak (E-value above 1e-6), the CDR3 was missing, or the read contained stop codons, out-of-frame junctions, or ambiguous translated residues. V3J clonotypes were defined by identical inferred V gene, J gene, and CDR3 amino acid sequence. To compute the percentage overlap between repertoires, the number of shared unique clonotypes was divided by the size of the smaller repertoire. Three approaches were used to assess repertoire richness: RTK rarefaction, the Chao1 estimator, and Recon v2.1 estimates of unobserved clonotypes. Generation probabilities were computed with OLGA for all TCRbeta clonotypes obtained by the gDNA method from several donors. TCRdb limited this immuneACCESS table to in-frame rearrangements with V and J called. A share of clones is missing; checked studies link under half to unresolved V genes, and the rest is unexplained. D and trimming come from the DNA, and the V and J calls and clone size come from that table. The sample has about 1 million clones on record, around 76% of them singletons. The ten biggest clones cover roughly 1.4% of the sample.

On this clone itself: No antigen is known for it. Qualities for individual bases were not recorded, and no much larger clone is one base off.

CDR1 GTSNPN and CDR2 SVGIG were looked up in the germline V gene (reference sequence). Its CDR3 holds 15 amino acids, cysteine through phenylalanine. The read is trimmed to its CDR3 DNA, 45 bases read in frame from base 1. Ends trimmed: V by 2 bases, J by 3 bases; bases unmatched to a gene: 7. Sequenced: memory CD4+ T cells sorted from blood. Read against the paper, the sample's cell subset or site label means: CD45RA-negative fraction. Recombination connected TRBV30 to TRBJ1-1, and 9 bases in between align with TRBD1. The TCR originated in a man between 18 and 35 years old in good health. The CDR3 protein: CAWSWWGQGYTEAFF. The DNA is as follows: TGTGCCTGGAGTTGGTGGGGACAGGGTTACACTGAAGCTTTCTTT.